This T cell receptor beta chain was sequenced for a study of blood T cells in healthy people across ages. Whole-study findings and limits: Naive T cell percentage by flow cytometry tracked strongly with beta diversity.

Combining a sample-barcoded 5' primer with a J-beta primer mix, a second PCR ran for roughly 6 to 11 cycles. TCRdb redid the calling of the 5' RACE reads with MiXCR, one entry per CDR3 protein. The sample lists 1.5 million to 2 million distinct CDR3 sequences; approximately 50% were seen once. The trim removed 4 bases at V and 1 base at J, leaving 8 bases unmatched. The CDR3 spans 16 residues. Germline loops: CDR1 SGDLS, CDR2 YYNGEE. Comment on this clonotype: Antigen specificity is unknown.

The chain uses TRBV9 and TRBJ2-3, with TRBD2 matching 8 bases. The specimen was blood. This receptor was identified in a woman aged 40 to 50 in good health. The CDR3 DNA is TGTGCCAGCAGCCACGTCGTTAGCGGGGGCACAGATACGCAGTATTTT. This encodes CASSHVVSGGTDTQYF.